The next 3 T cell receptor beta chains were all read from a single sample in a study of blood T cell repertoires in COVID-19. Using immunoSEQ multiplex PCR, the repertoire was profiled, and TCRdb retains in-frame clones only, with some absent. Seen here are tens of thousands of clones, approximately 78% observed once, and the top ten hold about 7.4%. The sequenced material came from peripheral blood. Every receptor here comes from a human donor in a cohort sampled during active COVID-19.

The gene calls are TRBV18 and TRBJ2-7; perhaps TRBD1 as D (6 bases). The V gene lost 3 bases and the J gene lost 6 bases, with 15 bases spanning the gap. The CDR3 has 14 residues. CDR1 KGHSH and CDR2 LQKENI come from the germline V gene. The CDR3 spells CASSPLVQGLEQYF. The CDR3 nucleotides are TGTGCCAGCTCACCCCTCGTACAGGGCCTCGAGCAGTACTTC.

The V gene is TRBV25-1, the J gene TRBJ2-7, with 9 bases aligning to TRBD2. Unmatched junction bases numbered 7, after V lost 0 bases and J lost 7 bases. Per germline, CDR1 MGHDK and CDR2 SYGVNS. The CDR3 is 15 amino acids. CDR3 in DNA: TGTGCCAGCAGTGAATATTTGCTAGCGGGGTTTGAGCAGTACTTC. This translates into CASSEYLLAGFEQYF.

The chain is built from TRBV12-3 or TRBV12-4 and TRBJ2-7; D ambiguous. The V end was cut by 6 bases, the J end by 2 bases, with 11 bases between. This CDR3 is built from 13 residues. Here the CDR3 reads CASSPAQPYEQYF. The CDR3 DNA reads TGTGCCAGCAGCCCCGCGCAACCCTACGAGCAGTACTTC.